The clone carrying this TCR beta chain was seen a handful of times. Its antigen is currently unknown. A read error may produce the germline difference seen at one junction end. The sample originates from a study of metastatic and nonmetastatic thyroid tumors. Study information: Patients with malignant and benign thyroid disease provided blood and tumor or nodule tissue, whose repertoires were compared.

Findings and caveats of the study: Malignant thyroid tumors reportedly had TCR beta diversity that was significantly higher than in benign nodules, in blood and tumor.

CDR3 length: 12 residues. Thyroid surgery was preceded by no treatment in any patient. TCRdb re-called the PCR reads via MiXCR. The sample includes around 26,000 clones, about 13% seen only once; the top ten take roughly 17%. Sequencing used blood. The TCR comes from a female donor with papillary thyroid cancer or a benign thyroid nodule (not recorded which). Some clones in this sample may be carry-over from other donors' samples. The gene calls are TRBV12-3 or TRBV12-4 and TRBJ2-1, with a tentative D call TRBD1 (5 bases). In DNA form, the CDR3 reads TGTGCCAACAGCCCCAGGGTGAATGAGCAGCTCTTC. This gives the protein CANSPRVNEQLF.